One sample yielded the 29 T cell receptor beta chains listed below, sequenced in a study of OX40 agonist ivuxolimab in advanced cancers. This table comes from immunoSEQ multiplex PCR, and its TCRdb copy is limited to in-frame clones, with some not included. The sample holds more than 80,000 clones, around 90% seen once. This specimen consisted of CD4+ or CD8+ T cells sorted from blood, obtained in a trial of the OX40 agonist ivuxolimab. These TCRs come from an adult with an advanced solid tumor such as melanoma, head and neck, liver or kidney cancer.

The chain is built from TRBV5-4 and TRBJ2-7, with unresolved D. The CDR3 covers 13 residues. In germline, CDR1 is SGHNT, CDR2 YYREEE (reference sequence). V was clipped by 1 base and J by 5 bases, with 10 bases between them. CDR3 region: CASSLRHSNEQYF. CDR3 DNA: TGTGCCAGCAGCTTGAGGCACTCTAACGAGCAGTACTTC.

The J gene is TRBJ1-1, the V gene TRBV6-1, with D possibly being TRBD1 (5 bases). The germline gives CDR1 MNHNS, CDR2 SASEGT. The CDR3 spans 14 residues. Trimming removed 2 bases at V and 5 bases at J, with 12 bases between. This chain's CDR3 is CASSERRDSTEAFF. The CDR3 nucleotides are TGTGCCAGCAGTGAACGGCGGGACTCTACTGAAGCTTTCTTT.

This rearrangement joins TRBV4-3 to TRBJ1-5; D gene ambiguous. The CDR3 sequence is 15 residues long. V was clipped by 2 bases and J by 0 bases, with 8 bases between them. Germline-derived CDR1 and CDR2 are LGHNA and YSLEER. The CDR3 loop reads CASSQTYVSNQPQHF. The DNA for the CDR3 is TGCGCCAGCAGCCAAACATACGTTAGCAATCAGCCCCAGCATTTT.

This chain links TRBV19 with TRBJ1-1; weak D call: TRBD1 (5 bases). This CDR3 region has 13 residues. Germline V gene sequence: CDR1 LNHDA, CDR2 SQIVND (reference sequence). V lost 1 base, J lost 5 bases, and 8 bases lay in between. As DNA, the CDR3 is TGTGCCAGTAGTATAGTCGGGGGGACTGAAGCTTTCTTT. Protein product: CASSIVGGTEAFF.

The gene calls are TRBV5-4 and TRBJ2-1; tentative D call: TRBD1 (6 bases). V was trimmed by 9 bases and J by 0 bases, leaving 19 bases between them. The CDR3 is made up of 16 amino acids. CDR1 SGHNT and CDR2 YYREEE come from the germline V gene (reference sequence). CDR3 sequence: CATKNRQASSYNEQFF. The CDR3 DNA follows: TGTGCCACCAAGAACCGACAGGCGAGCTCCTACAATGAGCAGTTCTTC.

The rearrangement joins TRBV5-1 to TRBJ2-2; D is perhaps TRBD1 or TRBD2 (5 bases each). Germline V gene lookup returns CDR1 SGHRS and CDR2 YFSETQ. V was pared by 0 bases and J by 4 bases, with 10 bases between. The CDR3 length is 15 residues. CDR3 in amino acids: CASSLGGSPTGELFF. The CDR3 region has the DNA TGCGCCAGCAGCTTGGGGGGGAGTCCCACCGGGGAGCTGTTTTTT.

A single count supports this clone. The chain has TRBV9 and TRBJ2-2, with 7 bases aligning to TRBD2. V was clipped by 1 base and J by 5 bases; unmatched bases: 2. CDR3 length equals 14 residues. Germline values: CDR1 SGDLS, CDR2 YYNGEE. The CDR3 is CASSVQAGTGELFF. The DNA for the CDR3 is TGTGCCAGCAGCGTACAAGCGGGGACCGGGGAGCTGTTTTTT.

The rearrangement joins TRBV10-3 to TRBJ2-3; D not certain. The CDR3 is 11 amino acids. V was pared by 6 bases and J by 3 bases, with 4 bases between. Germline V gene data show CDR1 as ENHRY and CDR2 as SYGVKD. The CDR3 nucleotides are TGTGCCATCAGCGAAACAGATACGCAGTATTTT. Translated: CAISETDTQYF.

The V gene is TRBV6-1, the J gene TRBJ2-7; D might be TRBD1 or TRBD2, each matching 5 bases. The CDR3 length is 12 residues. V was clipped by 6 bases and J by 6 bases, with 12 bases between them. The germline gives CDR1 MNHNS, CDR2 SASEGT. In nucleotides, the CDR3 is TGTGCCAGCAGGGACTGGGGGAGCGAGCAGTACTTC. Translated: CASRDWGSEQYF.

The chain recombines TRBV2 with TRBJ2-1; 8 bases are shared with TRBD2. This CDR3 has 14 residues. Germline values: CDR1 SNHLY, CDR2 FYNNEI. The trim removed 6 bases at V and 9 bases at J, leaving 10 bases unmatched. CDR3 DNA sequence: TGTGCCAGCAGCGCTCGGATGACTAGCGTTGAGCAGTTCTTC. It specifies CASSARMTSVEQFF.

This chain links TRBV30 with TRBJ2-7; possibly TRBD2 for D (5 bases). CDR1 and CDR2 (germline): GTSNPN, SVGIG (reference sequence). The CDR3 sequence is 14 residues long. V was cut by 1 base and J by 1 base, with 11 bases left in between. CDR3 protein: CAWSGKSGSYEQYF. CDR3 DNA sequence: TGTGCCTGGAGTGGGAAGAGCGGTTCCTACGAGCAGTACTTC.

V is TRBV2 and J is TRBJ1-5; possible D gene TRBD1, 5 bases. In germline, CDR1 is SNHLY, CDR2 FYNNEI. Trimming removed 4 bases at V and 2 bases at J, with 9 bases between. CDR3 size: 14 residues. The CDR3: CASSAGGGNQPQHF. The CDR3 DNA reads as TGTGCCAGCAGTGCGGGAGGGGGCAATCAGCCCCAGCATTTT.

In its sample, this clone was seen once. The V gene is TRBV7-4, the J gene TRBJ2-3; TRBD2 agrees at 9 bases. V lost 7 bases, J lost 3 bases, and 17 bases stayed unmatched. The CDR3 runs to 18 residues. Germline loops: CDR1 SGHVT, CDR2 SQSDAQ. CDR3 DNA: TGTGCCAGCATTCTTTCGGAGTGCGGCGGGAGGGCGACAGATACGCAGTATTTT. It specifies CASILSECGGRATDTQYF.

V usage is TRBV28 and J usage is TRBJ1-5; 9 bases match TRBD1. The ends lost 5 bases at V and 7 bases at J; junction bases unmatched: 12. The CDR3 runs to 16 residues. Germline assignment: CDR1 MDHEN and CDR2 SYDVKM. CDR3 DNA sequence: TGTGCCAGCAGTGATTCCGGGACAGGGAACGGGCAGCCCCAGCATTTT. This gives the protein CASSDSGTGNGQPQHF.

The J gene is TRBJ2-1, the V gene TRBV5-4; D uncertain. Trimming cost V 1 base and J 5 bases, with 10 bases left between them. The CDR3 spans 14 residues. Germline CDR1 reads SGHNT; CDR2 reads YYREEE (reference sequence). This chain's CDR3 is CASSLKGPNNEQFF. CDR3 bases: TGTGCCAGCAGCTTGAAAGGGCCAAACAATGAGCAGTTCTTC.

This sequence joins TRBV18 and TRBJ2-5; D remains unclear. Trimming shortened V by 4 bases and J by 4 bases, and 7 bases separated the two germline ends. Germline V gene data show CDR1 as KGHSH and CDR2 as LQKENI. The CDR3 runs 12 residues. CDR3 DNA: TGTGCCAGCTCACGCCTAATAGAGACCCAGTACTTC. The encoded protein is CASSRLIETQYF.

V gene TRBV28 combines with J gene TRBJ2-7, with TRBD1 matching 7 bases. The CDR3 sequence is 14 residues long. Germline lookup yields CDR1 MDHEN and CDR2 SYDVKM. The V segment lost 6 bases and the J segment 1 base; nucleotides outside the gene matches: 6. This CDR3 is CASRTGQISYEQYF. DNA for the CDR3: TGTGCCAGCAGAACGGGACAGATTTCCTACGAGCAGTACTTC.

J is TRBJ2-2 and V is TRBV9; possibly TRBD1 for D (8 bases). CDR1 is SGDLS and CDR2 is YYNGEE in the germline V gene. The length of the CDR3 is 15 residues. Trimming pared 4 bases from V and 5 bases from J, leaving 15 bases between. The CDR3 region is CASSRDRGGTGELFF. The DNA for the CDR3 is TGTGCCAGCAGCCGCGACAGGGGAGGGACCGGGGAGCTGTTTTTT.

The V call is TRBV10-1, the J call TRBJ2-7; 9 bases agree with TRBD1. This CDR3 contains 14 residues. Unmatched junction bases numbered 8, after V lost 6 bases and J lost 5 bases. From germline, CDR1 is WNHNN and CDR2 SYGVQD (reference sequence). CDR3 amino acids: CASSPGQGIHEQYF. CDR3 DNA sequence: TGCGCCAGCAGCCCGGGACAGGGAATCCACGAGCAGTACTTC.

The chain uses TRBV29-1 and TRBJ2-7, with D possibly TRBD1 on 5 matching bases. The CDR3 covers 11 residues. Germline loops: CDR1 SQVTM, CDR2 ANQGSEA. The V end lost 4 bases, the J end lost 1 base, and 5 bases lay between the germline ends. The CDR3 spells CSVGQSYEQYF. CDR3 nucleotides: TGCAGCGTTGGACAGTCCTACGAGCAGTACTTC.

This clone was recorded only once. V usage is TRBV2 and J usage is TRBJ2-5; 12 nucleotides align to TRBD2. V was pared by 6 bases and J by 4 bases, with 12 bases of the junction left unmatched. CDR1 SNHLY and CDR2 FYNNEI come from the germline V gene. The CDR3 has 17 amino acids. The CDR3 is CASSETLTSGSLETQYF. The CDR3 nucleotides read TGTGCCAGCAGCGAAACCCTGACTAGCGGGAGTCTAGAGACCCAGTACTTC.

The chain links TRBV9 to TRBJ1-1, with 7 bases identical to TRBD1. V shed 3 bases and J 0 bases; nucleotides not matched to a gene: 2. Germline V gene data show CDR1 as SGDLS and CDR2 as YYNGEE. The CDR3 spans 14 residues. CDR3 protein: CASSAGTVNTEAFF. The CDR3 DNA reads TGTGCCAGCAGCGCCGGGACAGTGAACACTGAAGCTTTCTTT.

The chain combines TRBV11-3 with TRBJ2-7; D not resolved. The length of the CDR3 is 13 residues. V gave up 0 bases and J gave up 6 bases, with 9 bases separating them. Germline-derived CDR1 and CDR2 are SGHNT and YENEEA. CDR3 nucleotides: TGTGCCAGCAGCTTAGACCCCTCGGTCGAGCAGTACTTC. This codes for CASSLDPSVEQYF.

The genes are TRBV10-2 and TRBJ2-7; the match to TRBD1 covers 8 bases. The trim removed 2 bases at V and 5 bases at J, leaving 5 bases unmatched. CDR1 and CDR2 from the germline V gene are WSHSY and SAAADI. This CDR3 region has 14 residues. CDR3 sequence (DNA): TGCGCCAGCAGTGAGCAGGGGGCGAGAAACGAGCAGTACTTC. Its protein is CASSEQGARNEQYF.

This chain connects TRBV5-1 to TRBJ1-1; 8 bases align to TRBD1. Germline assignment: CDR1 SGHRS and CDR2 YFSETQ. The CDR3 loop spans 15 amino acids. Germline trimming cut 4 bases from V and 6 bases from J; bases unmatched to any gene: 11. As DNA, the CDR3 is TGCGCCAGCAGCCTAGACGGACAGGGCGGCCCTGAAGCTTTCTTT. It is translated as CASSLDGQGGPEAFF.

The chain uses TRBV19 and TRBJ2-3; unclear D gene. CDR1 is LNHDA and CDR2 is SQIVND in the germline V gene (reference sequence). The CDR3 has 12 amino acids. Trimming stripped 5 bases from V and 4 bases from J, with 7 bases between. The CDR3 sequence: CASSAGADTQYF. CDR3 DNA: TGTGCCAGTAGTGCCGGTGCAGATACGCAGTATTTT.

The genes are TRBV7-2 and TRBJ2-7; TRBD2 is a possible D gene (5 bases). Trimming removed 4 bases from V and 2 bases from J, with 12 bases in between. CDR1 is SGHTA and CDR2 is FQGNSA in the germline V gene. This CDR3 comprises 14 residues. The CDR3 DNA sequence: TGTGCCAGCAGCTCCCGGACTGAAACCTACGAGCAGTACTTC. Translating gives CASSSRTETYEQYF.

This rearrangement joins TRBV5-6 to TRBJ1-5; TRBD1 aligns across 10 bases. Per germline, CDR1 SGHDT and CDR2 YYEEEE. This CDR3 is built from 15 residues. After removal of 1 base from V and 5 bases from J, the junction contained 3 bases not matched to a gene. The CDR3 reads CASSLRGTGDQPQHF. CDR3 in DNA: TGTGCCAGCAGCTTGCGTGGGACAGGGGATCAGCCCCAGCATTTT.

This clone was detected only once. The chain joins TRBV28 to TRBJ2-1; 12 bases agree with TRBD2. The CDR3 has 22 amino acids. J lost 3 bases, V lost 5 bases, and 23 bases had no gene match. Per the germline V gene, CDR1 is MDHEN and CDR2 is SYDVKM. For the CDR3, the DNA is TGTGCCAGCAGTCCCTTCCCAAAGAGCAGGACTAGCGGGACATGGAACTACAATGAGCAGTTCTTC. Its protein product is CASSPFPKSRTSGTWNYNEQFF. Supplemented by reference TRBV28 and TRBJ2-1, the full variable domain reads DVKVTQSSRYLVKRTGEKVFLECVQDMDHENMFWYRQDPGLGLRLIYFSYDVKMKEKGDIPEGYSVSREKKERFSLILESASTNQTSMYLCASSPFPKSRTSGTWNYNEQFFGPGTRLTVL.